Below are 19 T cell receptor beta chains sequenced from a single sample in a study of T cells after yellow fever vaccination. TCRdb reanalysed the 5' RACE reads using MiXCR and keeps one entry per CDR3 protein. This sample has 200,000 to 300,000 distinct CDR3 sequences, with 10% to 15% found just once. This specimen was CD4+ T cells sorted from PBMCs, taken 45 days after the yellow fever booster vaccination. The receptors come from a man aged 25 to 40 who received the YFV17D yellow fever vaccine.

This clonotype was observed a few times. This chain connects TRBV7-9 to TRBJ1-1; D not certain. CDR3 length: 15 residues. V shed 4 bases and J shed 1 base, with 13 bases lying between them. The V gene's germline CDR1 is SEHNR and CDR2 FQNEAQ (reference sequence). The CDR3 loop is CASSSQTGANTEAFF. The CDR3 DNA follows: TGTGCCAGCAGCTCTCAGACTGGCGCGAACACTGAAGCTTTCTTT.

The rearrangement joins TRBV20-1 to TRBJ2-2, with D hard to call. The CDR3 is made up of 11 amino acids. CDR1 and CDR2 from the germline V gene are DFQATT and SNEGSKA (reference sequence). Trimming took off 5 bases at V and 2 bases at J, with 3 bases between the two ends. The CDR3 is CSAGNTGELFF. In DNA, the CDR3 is TGCAGTGCTGGCAACACCGGGGAGCTGTTTTTT.

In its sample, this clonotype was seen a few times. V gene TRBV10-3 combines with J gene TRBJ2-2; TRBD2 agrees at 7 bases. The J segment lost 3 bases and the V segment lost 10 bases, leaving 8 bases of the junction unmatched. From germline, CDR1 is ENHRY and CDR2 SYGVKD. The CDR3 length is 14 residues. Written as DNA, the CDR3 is TGTGCCACCCTGAGGCTAGCGGACACCGGGGAGCTGTTTTTT. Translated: CATLRLADTGELFF.

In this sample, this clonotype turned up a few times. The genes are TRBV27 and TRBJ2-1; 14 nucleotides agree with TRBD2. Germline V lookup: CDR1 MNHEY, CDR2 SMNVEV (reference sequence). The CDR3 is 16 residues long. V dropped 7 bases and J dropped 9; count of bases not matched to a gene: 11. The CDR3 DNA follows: TGTGCCAGCAAAACCTCCGGGACTAGCGGGAGTGGTGAGCAGTTCTTC. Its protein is CASKTSGTSGSGEQFF.

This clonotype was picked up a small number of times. CDR3 DNA sequence: TGCAGCGTTGGGGTAGGAGGCACAGATACGCAGTATTTT. Encoded protein: CSVGVGGTDTQYF. The rearrangement links TRBV29-1 to TRBJ2-3; D is unclear. V shed 4 bases and J shed 1 base, with 9 bases lying between them. CDR3 length: 13 residues. CDR1 and CDR2 (germline): SQVTM, ANQGSEA.

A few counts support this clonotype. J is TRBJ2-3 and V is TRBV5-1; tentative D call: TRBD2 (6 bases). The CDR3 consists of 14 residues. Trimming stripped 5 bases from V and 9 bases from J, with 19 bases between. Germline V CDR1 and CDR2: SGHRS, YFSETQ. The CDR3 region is CASRQGGLGTTQYF. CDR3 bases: TGCGCCAGCAGGCAAGGAGGGCTGGGGACGACGCAGTATTTT.

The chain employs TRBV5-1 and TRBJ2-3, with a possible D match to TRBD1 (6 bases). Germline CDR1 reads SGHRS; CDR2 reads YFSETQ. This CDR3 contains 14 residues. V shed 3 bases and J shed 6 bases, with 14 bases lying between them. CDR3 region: CASSWGRGVDTQYF. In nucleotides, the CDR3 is TGCGCCAGCAGCTGGGGCAGGGGCGTCGATACGCAGTATTTT.

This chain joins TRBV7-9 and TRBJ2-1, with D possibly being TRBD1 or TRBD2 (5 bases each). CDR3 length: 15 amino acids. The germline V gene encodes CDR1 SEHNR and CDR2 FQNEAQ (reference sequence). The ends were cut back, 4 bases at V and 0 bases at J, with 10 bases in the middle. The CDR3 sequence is CASSSGPSSYNEQFF. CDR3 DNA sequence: TGTGCCAGCAGCTCGGGACCCAGCTCCTACAATGAGCAGTTCTTC.

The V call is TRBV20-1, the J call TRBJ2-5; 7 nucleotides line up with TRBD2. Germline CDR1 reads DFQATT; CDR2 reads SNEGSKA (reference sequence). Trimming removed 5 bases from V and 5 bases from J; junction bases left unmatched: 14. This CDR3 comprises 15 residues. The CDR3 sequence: CSARRRTSRTETQYF. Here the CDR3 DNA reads TGCAGTGCTCGTAGGCGGACTAGTCGAACGGAGACCCAGTACTTC.

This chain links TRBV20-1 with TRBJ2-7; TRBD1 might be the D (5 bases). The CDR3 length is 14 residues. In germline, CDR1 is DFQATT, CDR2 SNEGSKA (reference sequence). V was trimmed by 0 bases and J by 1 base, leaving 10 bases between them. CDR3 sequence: CSARETGRSYEQYF. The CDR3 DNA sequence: TGCAGTGCTAGAGAAACAGGACGATCCTACGAGCAGTACTTC.

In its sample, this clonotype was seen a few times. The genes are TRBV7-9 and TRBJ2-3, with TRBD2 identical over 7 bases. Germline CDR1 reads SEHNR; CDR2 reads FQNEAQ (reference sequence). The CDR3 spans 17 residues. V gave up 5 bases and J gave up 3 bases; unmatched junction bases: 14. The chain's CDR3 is CASSLSGPNPRTDTQYF. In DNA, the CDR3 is TGTGCCAGCAGCCTTAGCGGGCCCAACCCCCGGACAGATACGCAGTATTTT.

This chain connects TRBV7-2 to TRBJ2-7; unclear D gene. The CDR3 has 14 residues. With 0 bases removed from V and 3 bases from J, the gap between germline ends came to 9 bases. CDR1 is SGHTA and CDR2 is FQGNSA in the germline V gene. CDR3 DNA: TGTGCCAGCAGCTTAGCTAGACAAAACTACGAGCAGTACTTC. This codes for CASSLARQNYEQYF.

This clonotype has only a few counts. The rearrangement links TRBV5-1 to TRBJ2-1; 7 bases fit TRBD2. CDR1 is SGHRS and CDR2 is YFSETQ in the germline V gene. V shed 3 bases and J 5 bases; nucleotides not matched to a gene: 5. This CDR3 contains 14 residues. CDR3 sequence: CASSSGTINNEQFF. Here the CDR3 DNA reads TGCGCCAGCAGCTCCGGGACTATAAACAATGAGCAGTTCTTC.

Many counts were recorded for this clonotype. For the CDR3, the DNA is TGTGCCAGCAGCAAACAGGGGTCAGGGGAGACCCAGTACTTC. Protein sequence: CASSKQGSGETQYF. The chain has TRBV7-2 and TRBJ2-5; 7 bases agree with TRBD1. Germline values: CDR1 SGHTA, CDR2 FQGNSA. This CDR3 spans 14 amino acids. The ends lost 5 bases at V and 5 bases at J; junction bases unmatched: 8.

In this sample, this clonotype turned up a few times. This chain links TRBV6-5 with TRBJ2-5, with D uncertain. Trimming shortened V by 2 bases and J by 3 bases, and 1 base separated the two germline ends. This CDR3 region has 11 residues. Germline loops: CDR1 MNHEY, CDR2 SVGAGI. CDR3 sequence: CASSYEETQYF. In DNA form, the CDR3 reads TGTGCCAGCAGTTACGAAGAGACCCAGTACTTC.

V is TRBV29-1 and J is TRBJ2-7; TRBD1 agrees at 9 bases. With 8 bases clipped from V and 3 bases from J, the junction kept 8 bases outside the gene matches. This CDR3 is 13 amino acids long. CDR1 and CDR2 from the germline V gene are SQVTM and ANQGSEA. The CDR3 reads CSTRQGGDYEQYF. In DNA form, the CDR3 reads TGCAGCACCAGACAGGGGGGGGACTACGAGCAGTACTTC.

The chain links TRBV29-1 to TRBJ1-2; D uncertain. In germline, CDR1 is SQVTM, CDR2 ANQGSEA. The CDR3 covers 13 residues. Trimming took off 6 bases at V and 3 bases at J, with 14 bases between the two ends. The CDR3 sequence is CSVTRGVYYGYTF. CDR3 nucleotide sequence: TGCAGCGTCACACGAGGTGTTTACTATGGCTACACCTTC.

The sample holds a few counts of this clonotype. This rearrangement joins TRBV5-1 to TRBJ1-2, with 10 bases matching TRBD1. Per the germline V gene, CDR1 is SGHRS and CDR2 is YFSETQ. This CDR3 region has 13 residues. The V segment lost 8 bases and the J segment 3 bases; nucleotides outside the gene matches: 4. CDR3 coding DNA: TGCGCCAGTACGACAGGGGGCGACTATGGCTACACCTTC. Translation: CASTTGGDYGYTF.

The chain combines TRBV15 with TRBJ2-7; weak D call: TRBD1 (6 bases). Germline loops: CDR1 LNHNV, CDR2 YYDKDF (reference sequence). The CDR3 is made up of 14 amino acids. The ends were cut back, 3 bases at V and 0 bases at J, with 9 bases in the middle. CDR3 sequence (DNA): TGTGCCACCAGCAGGGGACATTCCTCCTACGAGCAGTACTTC. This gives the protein CATSRGHSSYEQYF.